This TCR beta chain derives from a study of control samples from healthy donors and cancer patients. The CDR3 has 15 amino acids. Germline trimming cut 6 bases from V and 4 bases from J; bases unmatched to any gene: 9. Germline CDR1 MNHEY, CDR2 SVGAGI. Clones were sequenced by immunoSEQ multiplex PCR, and TCRdb holds only the in-frame ones, with some missing. This table holds 45,000 to 60,000 clones, about 93% found once. Source material: blood. The receptor was derived from a man younger than 40 in good health. This chain uses TRBV6-5 with TRBJ2-7; the match to TRBD2 covers 10 bases. The CDR3 sequence is CASSRGLAAGYEQYF. The CDR3 DNA follows: TGTGCCAGCAGCCGTGGACTAGCGGCGGGGTACGAGCAGTACTTC.